These T cell receptor beta chains were read from a single sample in a study of blood T cells in healthy people across ages. Via MiXCR, TCRdb re-called the 5' RACE reads, giving one row per CDR3 protein. The sample records almost 300,000 distinct CDR3 sequences, roughly 26% being singletons. Input material: blood. The receptors stem from a woman aged 70-85 years in good health. CDR3s include the opening cysteine and the closing phenylalanine or tryptophan. The D gene is left open where the match is weak. Expanded clones are given a class, and other clones once, few, many or no size at all.

>TRBD1|TRBJ2-1|TRBV6-5|NA
CASSYGWLTGAEQFF
TGTGCCAGCAGTTACGGTTGGTTGACAGGGGCTGAGCAGTTCTTC
>NA|TRBJ2-1|TRBV5-5|NA
CASSWAWRTDEQFF
TGCGCCAGCAGCTGGGCCTGGCGAACCGATGAGCAGTTCTTC
>TRBD2|TRBJ2-1|TRBV4-1|few
CASSQVLTGGGNEQFF
TGCGCCAGCAGCCAGGTCCTAACGGGAGGGGGCAATGAGCAGTTCTTC
>NA|TRBJ2-5|TRBV4-1|NA
CASSQELWGVQETQYF
TGCGCCAGCAGCCAAGAATTGTGGGGGGTTCAAGAGACCCAGTACTTC
>NA|TRBJ2-2|TRBV12-3/TRBV12-4|NA
CASSSLLVGELFF
TGTGCCAGCAGTTCGTTGCTAGTTGGGGAGCTGTTTTTT
>NA|TRBJ1-4|TRBV12-3/TRBV12-4|few
CASTSGVAGTLKLFF
TGTGCCAGCACCTCGGGGGTAGCCGGGACATTAAAACTGTTTTTT
>NA|TRBJ2-5|TRBV12-3/TRBV12-4|few
CASSLGARQETQYF
TGTGCCAGCAGTTTGGGGGCGCGGCAAGAGACCCAGTACTTC
>NA|TRBJ2-7|TRBV28|NA
CASQRGGLYEQYF
TGTGCCAGCCAAAGGGGGGGCCTCTACGAGCAGTACTTC
>NA|TRBJ1-1|TRBV29-1|NA
CSVEFTEAFF
TGCAGCGTTGAATTTACTGAAGCTTTCTTT
>NA|TRBJ2-1|TRBV20-1|NA
CSAPNSGNEQFF
TGCAGTGCTCCCAATAGCGGCAATGAGCAGTTCTTC
>NA|TRBJ1-1|TRBV6-5|many
CASSSATPNTEAFF
TGTGCCAGCAGCTCCGCGACACCTAACACTGAAGCTTTCTTT
>TRBD2|TRBJ2-5|TRBV7-2|NA
CASSLLGGSLQETQYF
TGTGCCAGCAGCTTGTTGGGCGGGAGTCTCCAAGAGACCCAGTACTTC
>NA|TRBJ2-2|TRBV7-9|NA
CAGILTGSNTGELFF
TGTGCCGGGATCCTTACAGGGTCGAACACCGGGGAGCTGTTTTTT
>TRBD2|TRBJ2-3|TRBV20-1|NA
CSARSGRTDTQYF
TGCAGTGCTCGTAGCGGGCGCACAGATACGCAGTATTTT
>NA|TRBJ1-2|TRBV25-1|NA
CASSVGQGAPTF
NA
>TRBD2|TRBJ2-5|TRBV4-1|few
CAKDTSGRWETQYF
TGCGCCAAAGATACTAGCGGGAGATGGGAGACCCAGTACTTC
>TRBD1|TRBJ2-3|TRBV15|few
CATSRDRQGTQYF
TGTGCCACCAGCAGAGACAGACAGGGTACGCAGTATTTT
>TRBD2|TRBJ2-1|TRBV27|NA
CASSLETSGRNEQFF
TGTGCCAGCAGTTTAGAGACTAGCGGGAGGAATGAGCAGTTCTTC
>TRBD2|TRBJ2-4|TRBV7-9|few
CASSSGLAGGVGKNIQYF
TGTGCCAGCAGCTCGGGACTAGCGGGAGGAGTTGGCAAAAACATTCAGTACTTC
>NA|TRBJ2-5|TRBV2|NA
CASSDRKTQETQYF
TGTGCCAGCAGTGACAGGAAAACTCAAGAGACCCAGTACTTC
>NA|TRBJ2-3|TRBV28|NA
CASHLQGGGTQYF
TGTGCCAGCCACCTCCAGGGAGGAGGTACGCAGTATTTT
>NA|TRBJ2-5|TRBV29-1|few
CSARGSSQETQYF
TGCAGCGCGCGGGGATCATCACAAGAGACCCAGTACTTC
>NA|TRBJ2-1|TRBV20-1|NA
CSASVDEQFF
TGCAGTGCTAGCGTCGATGAGCAGTTCTTC
>NA|TRBJ2-7|TRBV6-2/TRBV6-3|few
CASIADGHLSYEQYF
TGTGCCAGCATCGCCGACGGACACCTCTCCTACGAGCAGTACTTC
>NA|TRBJ2-1|TRBV29-1|NA
CSARAGAGVQFF
TGCAGCGCCCGAGCCGGGGCCGGGGTGCAGTTCTTC
>NA|TRBJ2-2|TRBV5-1|NA
CASSPFTGELFF
TGCGCCAGCAGCCCATTCACCGGGGAGCTGTTTTTT
>TRBD1|TRBJ1-4|TRBV19|few
CASSIRTGGSSEKLFF
TGTGCCAGTAGTATCCGGACAGGGGGCAGTTCGGAAAAACTGTTTTTT
>NA|TRBJ1-2|TRBV7-8|NA
CASSLEAGRHGYTF
TGTGCCAGCAGCTTAGAAGCAGGGAGACATGGCTACACCTTC
>NA|TRBJ2-7|TRBV19|NA
CASSTGDSYYEQYF
TGTGCCAGTAGTACCGGGGATTCATACTACGAGCAGTACTTC
>TRBD1|TRBJ1-5|TRBV4-2|NA
CASSRTGEHYSNQPQHF
TGTGCCAGCAGCAGAACAGGGGAGCATTATAGCAATCAGCCCCAGCATTTT
>NA|TRBJ1-5|TRBV28|NA
CASSNTGTLNQPQHF
TGTGCCAGCAGCAATACAGGGACACTGAATCAGCCCCAGCATTTT
>TRBD2|TRBJ2-7|TRBV12-3/TRBV12-4|NA
CASSPLTSGSTEQYF
TGTGCCAGCAGTCCCCTGACTAGCGGGAGTACCGAGCAGTACTTC
>NA|TRBJ1-1|TRBV12-5|NA
CASGLVSQGRWQTEAFF
TGTGCTAGTGGTTTGGTAAGCCAGGGGCGGTGGCAAACTGAAGCTTTCTTT
>TRBD2|TRBJ2-5|TRBV7-2|NA
CASSRSGLAAETQYF
TGTGCCAGCAGCAGGAGCGGACTAGCTGCAGAGACCCAGTACTTC
>NA|TRBJ1-5|TRBV7-2|NA
CASTPSRDKNQPQHF
TGTGCCAGCACTCCATCCCGGGACAAAAATCAGCCCCAGCATTTT
>TRBD1|TRBJ1-1|TRBV25-1|NA
CASTGQGRNTEAFF
TGTGCCAGCACCGGACAGGGTAGGAACACTGAAGCTTTCTTT
>NA|TRBJ2-3|TRBV4-3|NA
CASSQRGSFGFTDTQYF
TGCGCCAGCAGCCAGAGAGGGAGCTTCGGATTCACAGATACGCAGTATTTT
>TRBD1|TRBJ1-6|TRBV5-1|many
CASSLGTGVPSPLHF
TGCGCCAGCAGCTTGGGGACAGGGGTGCCTTCACCCCTCCACTTT
>NA|TRBJ1-3|TRBV5-1|NA
CASTYKGGPIYFSGNTIYF
TGCGCCAGCACCTACAAAGGTGGACCCATTTACTTCTCTGGAAACACCATATATTTT
>TRBD1|TRBJ2-5|TRBV12-5|many
CASGPGQGQETQYF
TGTGCTAGTGGACCTGGACAGGGGCAAGAGACCCAGTACTTC
>NA|TRBJ2-5|TRBV7-9|few
CASSFETVQETQYF
TGTGCCAGCAGCTTTGAGACGGTCCAAGAGACCCAGTACTTC